This record concerns one T cell receptor beta chain sequence. Trimming cost V 7 bases and J 5 bases; bases outside gene matches: 7. The CDR3 spans 14 residues. Per germline, CDR1 SGHVS and CDR2 FQNEAQ. Here immunoSEQ multiplex PCR was the method, and the copy in TCRdb shows in-frame clones only, minus some. The sample gives about 390,000 clones, roughly 86% of which show up once; 2% to 2.5% is in the top ten. The data are from a study of blood T cell repertoires in COVID-19. The source material was peripheral blood. This clonotype was sampled from a woman between 55 and 75 years old with COVID-19, enrolled during active disease. V and J are TRBV7-8 and TRBJ2-1; 8 nucleotides match TRBD1. CDR3 amino acids: CASTGGRGHNEQFF. The CDR3 region has the DNA TGTGCCAGCACAGGGGGCAGGGGACACAATGAGCAGTTCTTC.